This T cell receptor beta chain appears in the sequencing data of a study of cytomegalovirus exposure and HLA in healthy donors. Findings and caveats of the study: Associated with cytomegalovirus, according to the listing, were fewer than 200 TCR beta chains. CMV serostatus was the sole immune exposure information available.

The CDR3 contains 18 residues. Primers for the PCR totalled 60 Vbeta and 13 Jbeta. Using immunoSEQ multiplex PCR, the repertoire was profiled, and TCRdb retains in-frame clones only, with some absent. The sample carries 60,000 or so clones, 60% to 80% recorded once. The study sampled nominally healthy donors, though unrecorded immune exposures were likely. About this clone: The antigen is not known.

The sample comprised PBMCs. This clonotype was sampled from a female donor in good health and CMV-seronegative. This rearrangement joins TRBV1 to TRBJ1-6. TRBV1 is marked as a pseudogene. The CDR3, as DNA: TGCACCAGCAGCCAAGATAATCCCGTTCCACGGGTTAGCTCACCCCTCCACTTT. Protein sequence: CTSSQDNPVPRVSSPLHF.